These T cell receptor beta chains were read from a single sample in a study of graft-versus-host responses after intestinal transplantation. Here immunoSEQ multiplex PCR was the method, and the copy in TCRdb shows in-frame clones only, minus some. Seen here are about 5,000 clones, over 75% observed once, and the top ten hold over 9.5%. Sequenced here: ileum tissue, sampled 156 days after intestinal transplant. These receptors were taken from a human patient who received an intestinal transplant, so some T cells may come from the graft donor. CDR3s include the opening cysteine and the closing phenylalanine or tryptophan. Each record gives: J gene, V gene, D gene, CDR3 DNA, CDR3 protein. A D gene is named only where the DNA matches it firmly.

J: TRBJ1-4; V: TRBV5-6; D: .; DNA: TGTGCCAGCAGCTTGGCGGGGGTCGACCCCCCGACGGAAAAACTGTTTTTT; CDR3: CASSLAGVDPPTEKLFF
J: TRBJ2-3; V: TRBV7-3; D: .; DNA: TGTGCCAGCAGCTTAAATGGTGGGAGTGGAGATACGCAGTATTTT; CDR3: CASSLNGGSGDTQYF
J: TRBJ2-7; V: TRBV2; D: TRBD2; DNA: TGTGCCAGCAGCGAAACCTTAGCGGGAGGGTCCTACGAGCAGTACTTC; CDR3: CASSETLAGGSYEQYF
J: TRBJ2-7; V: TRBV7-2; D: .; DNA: TGTGCCAGCAGCTTGGACACCTACGAGCAGTACTTC; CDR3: CASSLDTYEQYF
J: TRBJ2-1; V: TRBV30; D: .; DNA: TGTGCCTGGAGGCCGGGACTCCTCTCCTACAATGAGCAGTTCTTC; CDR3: CAWRPGLLSYNEQFF
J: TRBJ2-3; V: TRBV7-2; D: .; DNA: TGTGCCAGCAGCTTAGGTGTCACAGATACGCAGTATTTT; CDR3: CASSLGVTDTQYF
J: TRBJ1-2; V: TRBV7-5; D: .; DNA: TGTGTCAGAAGCTTACAGGGGAACAACTATGGCTACACCTTC; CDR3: CVRSLQGNNYGYTF
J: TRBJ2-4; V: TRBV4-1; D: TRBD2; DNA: TGCGCCAGCAGCCAATCCAGCGGGGAAGCCCTAGCCAAAAACATTCAGTACTTC; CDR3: CASSQSSGEALAKNIQYF